A single sample is the source of the 5 T cell receptor beta chains below, sequenced in a study of shared clonotypes between healthy human individuals. Sequenced by immunoSEQ multiplex PCR; TCRdb stores in-frame clones only, minus some. The data contain some 2.3 million clones, approximately 95% of them singletons. Input material: naive CD4+ T cells from PBMCs. The subset: CD45RA+ positively selected. These receptors were obtained from a man aged 18 to 30 in good health. Some clones in this sample may be carry-over from other donors' samples.

J is TRBJ2-3 and V is TRBV11-1, with TRBD2 matching 12 bases. V trimming: 4 bases; J trimming: 5 bases; junction bases outside the gene matches: 1. The CDR3 contains 14 residues. In germline, CDR1 is SGHAT, CDR2 FQDESV (reference sequence). This chain's CDR3 is CASSSTSGGDTQYF. In DNA, the CDR3 is TGTGCCAGCAGCTCGACTAGCGGGGGAGATACGCAGTATTTT.

The chain employs TRBV5-8 and TRBJ1-2; D unclear. CDR3 length equals 13 residues. CDR1 is SGHTS, CDR2 YDEGEE, per germline. The V and J ends lost 4 bases and 3 bases respectively, with 10 bases between them. CDR3 amino acids: CASSPAGDYGYTF. For the CDR3, the DNA is TGTGCCAGCAGCCCGGCGGGCGACTATGGCTACACCTTC.

This clone was found a few times. This sequence joins TRBV7-9 and TRBJ1-4; possibly TRBD1 for D (5 bases). This CDR3 has 16 residues. Trimming stripped 5 bases from V and 7 bases from J, with 20 bases between. Germline V gene lookup returns CDR1 SEHNR and CDR2 FQNEAQ (reference sequence). The CDR3 DNA reads as TGTGCCAGCAGCCCTAGCGGGGGGAGAAGCCGTGAAAAACTGTTTTTT. Translating it yields CASSPSGGRSREKLFF. Using reference TRBV7-9 and TRBJ1-4 for the parts outside the CDR3, the full variable domain is DTGVSQNPRHKITKRGQNVTFRCDPISEHNRLYWYRQTLGQGPEFLTYFQNEAQLEKSRLLSDRFSAERPKGSFSTLEIQRTEQGDSAMYLCASSPSGGRSREKLFFGSGTQLSVL.

The chain has TRBV4-1 and TRBJ2-2, with 8 bases fitting TRBD1. V was clipped by 0 bases and J by 6 bases; unmatched bases: 6. Germline V gene lookup returns CDR1 MGHRA and CDR2 YSYEKL. This CDR3 is built from 16 residues. CDR3 nucleotide sequence: TGCGCCAGCAGCCAAGAGCGGAAACAGGGGGCCGGGGAGCTGTTTTTT. Translating it yields CASSQERKQGAGELFF.

With respect to this clone: Other DNA sequences within the sample encode an identical CDR3. V is TRBV7-2 and J is TRBJ1-1; 8 bases are shared with TRBD1. V lost 5 bases, J lost 1 base, and 3 bases stayed unmatched. This CDR3 region has 14 residues. Germline CDR1 SGHTA, CDR2 FQGNSA. The CDR3 nucleotides read TGTGCCAGCAGCCGCGACAGGGGGAACACTGAAGCTTTCTTT. This codes for CASSRDRGNTEAFF. Using reference TRBV7-2 and TRBJ1-1 for the parts outside the CDR3, the full variable domain is GAGVSQSPSNKVTEKGKDVELRCDPISGHTALYWYRQSLGQGLEFLIYFQGNSAPDKSGLPSDRFSAERTGGSVSTLTIQRTQQEDSAVYLCASSRDRGNTEAFFGQGTRLTVV.